The 27 T cell receptor beta chains below were found in one sample sequenced in a study of technical replicates of blood from several donors. Here immunoSEQ multiplex PCR was the method, and the copy in TCRdb shows in-frame clones only, minus some. The sample includes more than 80,000 clones, 95% of them seen just once. Sequenced sample: T cells isolated from PBMCs. These receptors all stem from a human donor in good health.

This chain uses TRBV6-1 with TRBJ2-3, with 10 bases matching TRBD1. This CDR3 has 20 amino acids. V shed 0 bases, J shed 5 bases, and the junction held 17 bases outside the gene matches. The germline V gene encodes CDR1 MNHNS and CDR2 SASEGT. CDR3 sequence reads: CASSEAHISATGGSEDTQYF. CDR3 coding DNA: TGTGCCAGCAGTGAAGCGCATATTTCCGCGACAGGGGGCTCTGAAGATACGCAGTATTTT.

The genes are TRBV5-8 and TRBJ2-3, with TRBD2 identical over 7 bases. The CDR3 is 16 residues long. V gave up 4 bases and J gave up 1 base; unmatched junction bases: 9. Germline V gene sequence: CDR1 SGHTS, CDR2 YDEGEE. The CDR3 loop reads CASSRGDSGRTDTQYF. Written as DNA, the CDR3 is TGTGCCAGCAGCCGGGGGGATAGCGGGCGCACAGATACGCAGTATTTT.

The rearrangement links TRBV11-2 to TRBJ2-5, with D possibly TRBD2 on 5 matching bases. V was clipped by 11 bases and J by 2 bases, with 15 bases between them. The CDR3 extends over 13 amino acids. Germline loops: CDR1 SGHAT, CDR2 FQNNGV. CDR3 sequence reads: CAARAELQETQYF. The CDR3 region has the DNA TGTGCCGCGCGGGCGGAACTGCAAGAGACCCAGTACTTC.

This chain uses TRBV29-1 with TRBJ2-1; 12 bases line up with TRBD2. Trimming cost V 8 bases and J 13 bases; bases outside gene matches: 6. Germline V gene sequence: CDR1 SQVTM, CDR2 ANQGSEA. There are 11 residues in the CDR3. The CDR3 here is CSLRLAGDQFF. The CDR3 coding sequence is TGCAGCCTTCGACTAGCGGGAGATCAGTTCTTC.

The V and J genes are TRBV2 and TRBJ2-3; 9 positions agree with TRBD1. Germline V gene lookup returns CDR1 SNHLY and CDR2 FYNNEI. V trimming: 6 bases; J trimming: 4 bases; junction bases outside the gene matches: 5. The CDR3 sequence is 14 residues long. CDR3 sequence: CASRSTGGPDTQYF. CDR3 DNA: TGTGCCAGCAGGTCTACAGGGGGCCCAGATACGCAGTATTTT.

The rearrangement links TRBV29-1 to TRBJ2-5; D might be TRBD2 (6 bases). Germline assignment: CDR1 SQVTM and CDR2 ANQGSEA. V was trimmed by 3 bases and J by 7 bases, leaving 9 bases between them. The CDR3 totals 11 residues. The CDR3 sequence: CSVEVGGTQYF. CDR3 DNA: TGCAGCGTTGAGGTCGGGGGGACCCAGTACTTC. The variable domain in full, with the rest retrieved from reference TRBV29-1 and TRBJ2-5, is SAVISQKPSRDICQRGTSLTIQCQVDSQVTMMFWYRQQPGQSLTLIATANQGSEATYESGFVIDKFPISRPNLTFSTLTVSNMSPEDSSIYLCSVEVGGTQYFGPGTRLLVL.

The J gene is TRBJ2-5, the V gene TRBV5-4; perhaps TRBD2 as D (5 bases). Germline CDR1 is SGHNT and CDR2 is YYREEE (reference sequence). CDR3 length: 13 amino acids. V shed 5 bases and J shed 5 bases, with 13 bases lying between them. This chain's CDR3 is CASRGARAETQYF. Written as DNA, the CDR3 is TGTGCCAGCAGGGGCGCGAGGGCTGAGACCCAGTACTTC.

The rearrangement uses TRBV11-2 and TRBJ2-7; weak D call: TRBD2 (6 bases). CDR1 SGHAT and CDR2 FQNNGV come from the germline V gene. V lost 5 bases to trimming and J lost 7 bases, with 15 bases between them. CDR3 length: 13 residues. For the CDR3, the DNA is TGTGCCAGCAGCCGGGGAGGAGCTGGGGAGCAGTACTTC. Residues: CASSRGGAGEQYF.

This chain uses TRBV7-2 with TRBJ2-1, with D tentatively TRBD1 (5 bases). V lost 4 bases to trimming and J lost 2 bases, with 12 bases between them. Germline V gene sequence: CDR1 SGHTA, CDR2 FQGNSA. CDR3 length: 15 residues. Here the CDR3 reads CASSSQGVTYNEQFF. DNA of the CDR3: TGTGCCAGCAGCTCTCAGGGTGTAACCTACAATGAGCAGTTCTTC.

V is TRBV27 and J is TRBJ1-3; TRBD1 matches at 12 bases. CDR1 and CDR2 (germline): MNHEY, SMNVEV (reference sequence). The CDR3 has 16 amino acids. Trimming took 2 bases from V and 2 from J; bases not matched to a gene: 1. DNA for the CDR3: TGTGCCAGCAGTTTAGGGACAGGGGGCACTGGAAACACCATATATTTT. Its protein is CASSLGTGGTGNTIYF.

Worth noting for this clone: One end of the junction does not line up with germline, which may come from a read error. The chain carries TRBV7-7 and TRBJ1-4, with TRBD1 matching 8 bases. Germline V lookup: CDR1 SSHAT, CDR2 FNYEAQ (reference sequence). The CDR3 runs 15 residues. The CDR3 nucleotides read TGTGCTAGCAGCGCTTCAACCGGGACAGGTGAAAAACTGTTTTTT. Protein: CASSASTGTGEKLFF.

V usage is TRBV30 and J usage is TRBJ2-6; TRBD1 matches at 10 bases. This CDR3 contains 21 residues. V lost 1 base to trimming and J lost 3 bases; unmatched junction nucleotides: 18. Per germline, CDR1 GTSNPN and CDR2 SVGIG (reference sequence). The CDR3 bases are TGTGCCTGGAGTGGAGGGACAGGGGATCAAGCGGGAGTATTTGGGGCCAACGTCCTGACTTTC. This sequence encodes CAWSGGTGDQAGVFGANVLTF.

The V call is TRBV11-2, the J call TRBJ1-2; 10 nucleotides align to TRBD1. The length of the CDR3 is 15 residues. Germline V gives CDR1 SGHAT, CDR2 FQNNGV. V lost 5 bases, J lost 5 bases, and 8 bases stayed unmatched. The CDR3 spells CASSGAGQGEYGYTF. The CDR3 nucleotides are TGTGCCAGCAGCGGTGCAGGACAGGGGGAGTATGGCTACACCTTC.

The chain links TRBV15 to TRBJ1-1, with TRBD1 matching 8 bases. The CDR3 covers 15 residues. Germline CDR1 and CDR2: LNHNV and YYDKDF (reference sequence). J gave up 4 bases and V 3 bases, and 7 bases lay outside the gene matches. The CDR3 is CATSSDRGGGTEAFF. The CDR3 DNA sequence: TGTGCCACCAGCAGCGACAGGGGAGGGGGCACTGAAGCTTTCTTT.

V and J are TRBV9 and TRBJ2-1, with 9 bases aligning to TRBD2. CDR1 is SGDLS and CDR2 is YYNGEE in the germline V gene. CDR3 length equals 14 residues. V was pared by 4 bases and J by 3 bases, with 2 bases of the junction left unmatched. The CDR3 DNA reads as TGTGCCAGCAGCCGTAGCGGGGGCTACAATGAGCAGTTCTTC. Translation: CASSRSGGYNEQFF. Variable domain in full (rest from reference TRBV9 and TRBJ2-1): DSGVTQTPKHLITATGQRVTLRCSPRSGDLSVYWYQQSLDQGLQFLIQYYNGEERAKGNILERFSAQQFPDLHSELNLSSLELGDSALYFCASSRSGGYNEQFFGPGTRLTVL.

The rearrangement links TRBV9 to TRBJ1-5, with D maybe TRBD1 (6 bases). V lost 4 bases and J lost 2, with 13 bases in between. The CDR3 covers 15 residues. Looked up from germline, CDR1 is SGDLS and CDR2 is YYNGEE. CDR3 sequence: CASSLASGGNQPQHF. The CDR3 nucleotides are TGTGCCAGCAGCCTCGCTTCAGGGGGCAATCAGCCCCAGCATTTT.

The gene calls are TRBV5-1 and TRBJ2-3; 11 positions match TRBD2. The CDR3 has 16 residues. CDR1 is SGHRS and CDR2 is YFSETQ in the germline V gene. The V segment lost 3 bases and the J segment 0 bases; nucleotides outside the gene matches: 3. The CDR3 sequence: CASSSTSGASTDTQYF. CDR3 DNA: TGCGCCAGCAGCTCGACTAGCGGGGCTAGCACAGATACGCAGTATTTT.

The CDR3 nucleotides are TGTGCCAGCAGCTCGCCTAGGACTGGAAACACCATATATTTT. Its protein is CASSSPRTGNTIYF. V gene TRBV7-6 combines with J gene TRBJ1-3; no reliable D call. Germline V gene data show CDR1 as SGHVS and CDR2 as FNYEAQ. V was pared by 4 bases and J by 2 bases, with 9 bases between. The CDR3 is 14 residues long.

The gene calls are TRBV4-1 and TRBJ2-3, with no clear D. Looked up from germline, CDR1 is MGHRA and CDR2 is YSYEKL. The V end was cut by 5 bases, the J end by 2 bases, with 8 bases between. The CDR3 is 13 amino acids. In nucleotides, the CDR3 is TGCGCCAGCAGCTTAGTAAACACAGATACGCAGTATTTT. It is translated as CASSLVNTDTQYF.

The chain uses TRBV27 and TRBJ2-3; D possibly corresponds to TRBD1 (6 bases). V dropped 9 bases and J dropped 3 bases, with 13 bases sitting between them. This CDR3 is 13 amino acids long. Germline CDR1 and CDR2: MNHEY and SMNVEV (reference sequence). CDR3 protein: CASKNRETDTQYF. The CDR3 DNA follows: TGTGCCAGTAAGAACAGGGAAACAGATACGCAGTATTTT.

This chain links TRBV9 with TRBJ1-5, with 9 bases aligning to TRBD1. The germline CDR1 and CDR2 sequences are SGDLS and YYNGEE. CDR3 length: 14 amino acids. The trim removed 4 bases at V and 4 bases at J, leaving 3 bases unmatched. The CDR3 loop reads CASSLGQGNQPQHF. Here the CDR3 DNA reads TGTGCCAGCAGCCTTGGACAGGGGAATCAGCCCCAGCATTTT.

V and J are TRBV5-1 and TRBJ1-2; a weak D match, TRBD1 (6 bases). The CDR3 length is 13 residues. Germline-derived CDR1 and CDR2 are SGHRS and YFSETQ. V lost 0 bases to trimming and J lost 8 bases, with 11 bases between them. The CDR3 spells CASSLDRVGGYTF. The CDR3 region has the DNA TGCGCCAGCAGCTTGGACAGGGTGGGGGGCTACACCTTC.

The gene calls are TRBV9 and TRBJ2-3, with TRBD1 as a possible D gene (5 bases). Trimming took off 3 bases at V and 2 bases at J, with 13 bases between the two ends. Germline values: CDR1 SGDLS, CDR2 YYNGEE. The CDR3 is 15 residues long. CDR3 loop: CASSEMTVNTDTQYF. The CDR3 nucleotides are TGTGCCAGCAGCGAAATGACAGTCAACACAGATACGCAGTATTTT.

The V and J genes are TRBV4-1 and TRBJ2-3; no reliable D call. Germline V lookup: CDR1 MGHRA, CDR2 YSYEKL. Trimming took 1 base from V and 6 from J, leaving 11 bases between them. The CDR3 spans 14 residues. Here the CDR3 DNA reads TGCGCCAGCAGCCAAGTTGAGGTGGTGGATACGCAGTATTTT. It translates to CASSQVEVVDTQYF.

This chain links TRBV14 with TRBJ2-7, with TRBD1 matching 10 bases. Per the germline V gene, CDR1 is SGHDN and CDR2 is FVKESK. This CDR3 comprises 13 residues. The V segment lost 5 bases and the J segment 3 bases; nucleotides outside the gene matches: 1. The CDR3 DNA sequence: TGTGCCAGCAGCGGACAGGGGGTCTACGAGCAGTACTTC. It yields the protein CASSGQGVYEQYF.

The chain carries TRBV27 and TRBJ2-1, with D maybe TRBD1 (6 bases). The CDR3 consists of 12 residues. Germline V gene data show CDR1 as MNHEY and CDR2 as SMNVEV (reference sequence). Trimming cost V 5 bases and J 8 bases, with 10 bases left between them. The CDR3 loop is CASSRGSDEQFF. In DNA form, the CDR3 reads TGTGCCAGCAGTAGGGGGAGCGATGAGCAGTTCTTC.

This clone is a singleton in its sample. The rearrangement joins TRBV6-5 to TRBJ1-1; a weak D match, TRBD1 (5 bases). The CDR3 covers 14 residues. V lost 6 bases, J lost 1 base, and 12 bases lay in between. CDR1 and CDR2 from the germline V gene are MNHEY and SVGAGI. CDR3 sequence reads: CASSFREGNTEAFF. The CDR3 nucleotides are TGTGCCAGCAGCTTCAGGGAAGGGAACACTGAAGCTTTCTTT.